This TCR beta chain was observed in a study of cytomegalovirus exposure and HLA in healthy donors. Primers for the PCR totalled 60 Vbeta and 13 Jbeta. Sequenced by immunoSEQ multiplex PCR; TCRdb stores in-frame clones only, minus some. The sample lists about 150,000 clones, more than 9.5% seen once, with 1.5% to 2% in the top ten. CDR3 length equals 13 residues. CDR1 and CDR2 (germline): SNHLY, FYNNEI. After removal of 11 bases from V and 1 base from J, the junction contained 7 bases not matched to a gene. The sequence came from a man aged 50 or older in good health and CMV-seronegative. This chain connects TRBV2 to TRBJ1-1, with TRBD1 matching 7 bases. The sample taken for sequencing was PBMCs. Here the CDR3 reads CACLGQQNTEAFF. The CDR3 DNA is TGTGCCTGCCTGGGACAGCAGAACACTGAAGCTTTCTTT.